What follows are 24 T cell receptor beta chains derived from one specimen sequenced in a study of early T cells in non-severe SARS-CoV-2 infection (dated by TCRdb to about 2021). The receptor library was made with 5' RACE. The sequencer was a NextSeq 500. TCRdb ran its own pipeline on the public reads, namely fastp trimming at Q25 and MiXCR clone calling, and kept in-frame beta chains. Entries are consolidated by CDR3 protein sequence, retaining the most common genes and DNA. The sample table holds about 100,000 distinct CDR3 sequences, of which over 10% were seen once. The ten largest clones capture 2% to 2.5% of the sample. The sequencing input was whole blood. All receptors come from an adult who was a healthcare worker with PCR-confirmed SARS-CoV-2 infection or an uninfected control (not recorded which).

This clonotype was seen many times. This chain joins TRBV14 and TRBJ2-5; weak D call: TRBD1 (6 bases). The CDR3 length is 14 residues. Germline assignment: CDR1 SGHDN and CDR2 FVKESK. Trimming left V 3 bases short and J 5 bases short, with 13 bases between. CDR3 loop: CASSQGARSETQYF. For the CDR3, the DNA is TGTGCCAGCAGCCAGGGGGCGCGGTCGGAGACCCAGTACTTC.

This clonotype was counted many times. The chain links TRBV21-1 to TRBJ1-2; the table names TRBD1, a call not compared with the DNA. TRBV21-1 is a documented pseudogene. The CDR3 runs to 16 residues. The CDR3 DNA sequence: TGTGCCAGCAGCACATCACCCTGGACAGGGCTTTCTCGCTACACCTTC. This encodes CASSTSPWTGLSRYTF.

This clonotype was counted at least ten times. This sequence joins TRBV13 and TRBJ2-7, with 7 bases lining up with TRBD1. The CDR3 contains 17 residues. Per germline, CDR1 PRHDT and CDR2 FYEKMQ (reference sequence). V gave up 0 bases and J gave up 4 bases; unmatched junction bases: 12. For the CDR3, the DNA is TGTGCCAGCAGCTTAGGAACGACAGGGCCCAGGGGGTACGAGCAGTACTTC. It encodes CASSLGTTGPRGYEQYF.

This clonotype has only a few counts. The chain carries TRBV3-2 and TRBJ2-1. TRBV3-2 constitutes a pseudogene. The CDR3 loop spans 15 amino acids. The chain's CDR3 is CASSQEGSSYNEQFF. Written as DNA, the CDR3 is TGTGCCAGCAGCCAAGAAGGGAGCTCCTACAATGAGCAGTTCTTC.

Notes on this clonotype: Likely a read error: the CDR3 ends without its conserved phenylalanine or tryptophan. The rearrangement uses TRBV28 and TRBJ2-5; possible D gene TRBD2, 7 bases. Germline loops: CDR1 MDHEN, CDR2 SYDVKM. The CDR3 is made up of 14 amino acids. V gave up 3 bases and J gave up 4 bases, with 12 bases separating them. The DNA of the CDR3 is TGTGCCAGCAGTTTTAGGGGGGGGCGAGAGACCCAGTACTCC. Translating gives CASSFRGGRETQYS.

The chain links TRBV6-2 or TRBV6-3 to TRBJ1-3; D not resolved. The CDR3 spans 16 residues. Germline values: CDR1 MNHEY, CDR2 SVGEGT. Trimming left V 2 bases short and J 2 bases short, with 13 bases between. The CDR3 is CASSYPERGTGNTIYF. The CDR3 nucleotides are TGTGCCAGCAGTTACCCAGAAAGAGGGACTGGAAACACCATATATTTT.

The chain links TRBV4-3 to TRBJ1-1; D gene uncertain. V was shortened by 4 bases and J by 4 bases, with 10 bases between the two germline ends. This CDR3 comprises 13 residues. Looked up from germline, CDR1 is LGHNA and CDR2 is YSLEER. CDR3 sequence (DNA): TGCGCCAGCAGCCGGGATTGGGGCACTGAAGCTTTCTTT. Residues: CASSRDWGTEAFF.

J is TRBJ2-2 and V is TRBV24-1, with D maybe TRBD1 (5 bases). CDR1 KGHDR and CDR2 SFDVKD come from the germline V gene. The CDR3 sequence is 16 residues long. V was clipped by 2 bases and J by 1 base, with 10 bases between them. The CDR3 DNA reads TGTGCCACCAGTGATTCCTGGACACAGAACACCGGGGAGCTGTTTTTT. It codes for CATSDSWTQNTGELFF.

This clonotype was detected many times. V and J are TRBV28 and TRBJ1-3; D is unresolved. Germline CDR1 is MDHEN and CDR2 is SYDVKM. Trimming shortened V by 6 bases and J by 5 bases, and 11 bases separated the two germline ends. This CDR3 comprises 13 residues. Here the CDR3 DNA reads TGTGCCAGCAGCCCTCCCCTCCGAAACACCATATATTTT. Its protein product is CASSPPLRNTIYF.

This clonotype was found many times. This chain connects TRBV28 to TRBJ2-1; D may be TRBD1 or TRBD2 (5 bases each). Per germline, CDR1 MDHEN and CDR2 SYDVKM. V was shortened by 5 bases and J by 5 bases, with 13 bases between the two germline ends. The CDR3 is 14 amino acids. Written as DNA, the CDR3 is TGTGCCAGCAGTCTGGATGGGACGAACAATGAGCAGTTCTTC. Its protein product is CASSLDGTNNEQFF.

V gene TRBV2 combines with J gene TRBJ1-1, with TRBD1 matching 7 bases. This CDR3 region has 14 residues. With V trimmed by 6 bases and J by 4 bases, 8 bases remained unmatched. The V gene's germline CDR1 is SNHLY and CDR2 FYNNEI. DNA for the CDR3: TGTGCCAGCAGCGCAAGACCAGGGGGCACTGAAGCTTTCTTT. Its protein is CASSARPGGTEAFF.

This clonotype was detected only a few times. The rearrangement links TRBV2 to TRBJ2-1; D is possibly TRBD1 or TRBD2 (6 bases each). The CDR3 loop spans 16 amino acids. V lost 6 bases and J lost 4, with 19 bases in between. Germline-derived CDR1 and CDR2 are SNHLY and FYNNEI. The CDR3 bases are TGTGCCAGCAGCCCTATGTGGGGGGCCGAATACAATGAGCAGTTCTTC. This encodes CASSPMWGAEYNEQFF.

There are many counts of this clonotype. The CDR3 DNA follows: TGTGCCGGCTCGACAGGGCTCAATCAGCCCCAGCATTTT. This sequence encodes CAGSTGLNQPQHF. This chain links TRBV28 with TRBJ1-5, with 7 bases aligning to TRBD1. The CDR3 contains 13 residues. V lost 11 bases, J lost 3 bases, and 7 bases stayed unmatched. CDR1 is MDHEN and CDR2 is SYDVKM in the germline V gene.

The sample holds a few counts of this clonotype. The CDR3 DNA is TGTGCCAGCAGCGATCGACTGGTCGGTAACCCTGAAGCTTTCTTT. Encoded protein: CASSDRLVGNPEAFF. The chain uses TRBV11-2 and TRBJ1-1, with D hard to call. The V end was cut by 5 bases, the J end by 6 bases, with 19 bases between. Germline V gene lookup returns CDR1 SGHAT and CDR2 FQNNGV. This CDR3 has 15 residues.

There are many counts of this clonotype. The J gene is TRBJ2-2, the V gene TRBV7-6, with D unresolved. V shed 4 bases and J shed 1 base, with 4 bases lying between them. The CDR3 covers 13 residues. Germline CDR1 and CDR2: SGHVS and FNYEAQ. The CDR3 protein is CASSYLNTGELFF. CDR3 bases: TGTGCCAGCAGCTACTTGAACACCGGGGAGCTGTTTTTT.

This clonotype showed up many times. V is TRBV5-4 and J is TRBJ2-7, with TRBD2 matching 9 bases. CDR3 length: 15 residues. J was trimmed by 8 bases and V by 0 bases; bases with no gene match: 9. CDR1 is SGHNT and CDR2 is YYREEE in the germline V gene (reference sequence). CDR3 nucleotide sequence: TGTGCCAGCAGCTTGGCTGGTAGCGGGGGCGACAAGCAGTACTTC. Residues: CASSLAGSGGDKQYF.

DNA for the CDR3: TGTGCCAGCAACCCGGGACATATGAAGTTCTTC. Its protein is CASNPGHMKFF. The V gene is TRBV7-2, the J gene TRBJ2-1, with TRBD1 as a possible D gene (6 bases). Germline lookup yields CDR1 SGHTA and CDR2 FQGNSA. The CDR3 is 11 amino acids. The V end was cut by 7 bases, the J end by 14 bases, with 15 bases between.

V gene TRBV2 combines with J gene TRBJ2-3; D is undetermined. Trimming stripped 5 bases from V and 8 bases from J, with 17 bases between. CDR1 is SNHLY, CDR2 FYNNEI, per germline. The CDR3 has 14 amino acids. In DNA, the CDR3 is TGTGCCAGCAGTCCCCTGACCGTTGTCTCTACGCAGTATTTT. Its translation: CASSPLTVVSTQYF.

The gene calls are TRBV24-1 and TRBJ2-1; D possibly matches TRBD1 or TRBD2 (5 bases each). Trimming removed 5 bases from V and 6 bases from J, with 16 bases in between. Germline CDR1 and CDR2: KGHDR and SFDVKD. The CDR3 is 15 residues long. CDR3 amino acids: CATSGDLFGPNEQFF. The CDR3 DNA reads TGTGCCACCAGTGGGGACCTTTTTGGCCCCAATGAGCAGTTCTTC.

This clonotype has only a few counts. This chain links TRBV12-3 or TRBV12-4 with TRBJ1-2; perhaps TRBD1 as D (5 bases). Trimming took 6 bases from V and 1 from J, leaving 9 bases between them. There are 13 residues in the CDR3. CDR3 region: CASRMDNNYGYTF. The CDR3 DNA follows: TGTGCCAGCAGAATGGACAATAACTATGGCTACACCTTC.

This sequence joins TRBV6-1 and TRBJ1-1, with a tentative D call TRBD1 (6 bases). The CDR3 covers 14 residues. The germline V and J ends were trimmed by 1 base and 5 bases, with 11 bases remaining between them. Germline V CDR1 and CDR2: MNHNS, SASEGT. The CDR3 region has the DNA TGTGCCAGCAGTGAAGGCAGGGGAGGAACTGAAGCTTTCTTT. Amino acids: CASSEGRGGTEAFF.

This clonotype was seen only a few times. The rearrangement uses TRBV11-2 and TRBJ2-4; the D is unclear. Germline V lookup: CDR1 SGHAT, CDR2 FQNNGV. With 0 bases removed from V and 3 bases from J, the gap between germline ends came to 9 bases. The CDR3 runs to 15 residues. The CDR3 DNA reads TGTGCCAGCAGCTTAGATCGGGTTGTCAAAAACATTCAGTACTTC. Translating gives CASSLDRVVKNIQYF.

V and J are TRBV7-9 and TRBJ2-1; D possibly corresponds to TRBD1 (6 bases). Trimming left V 3 bases short and J 2 bases short, with 11 bases between. The CDR3 is 15 amino acids. Per the germline V gene, CDR1 is SEHNR and CDR2 is FQNEAQ (reference sequence). The CDR3 bases are TGTGCCAGCAGCTTCGGGACAAACCCCTACAATGAGCAGTTCTTC. Its protein product is CASSFGTNPYNEQFF.

This clonotype appeared a few times. The chain carries TRBV20-1 and TRBJ1-1; D may be TRBD1 (6 bases). The CDR3 sequence is 12 residues long. V lost 6 bases and J lost 4, with 12 bases in between. CDR1 and CDR2 (germline): DFQATT, SNEGSKA (reference sequence). CDR3 in DNA: TGCAGTGCGGGGGGGCCGGGCACTGAAGCTTTCTTT. As protein: CSAGGPGTEAFF.